What follows are 9 T cell receptor beta chains derived from one specimen sequenced in a study of T cell clusters in autoimmune cytopenias. TRB rearrangements were amplified by touch-down multiplex PCR with mixed TRB-A/B primers. TCRdb re-called the multiplex PCR reads, yielding one record per CDR3 amino acid sequence without DNA. The ten top clones account for more than 25%, within a sample of some 3,900 distinct CDR3 sequences. Some 40,000 genome equivalents of blood DNA were amplified for TRB. The specimen was peripheral blood. These receptors all come from a human donor with an autoimmune cytopenia or autoimmune hepatitis (not recorded which).

This chain links TRBV29-1 with TRBJ2-5. The CDR3 length is 12 residues. The germline CDR1 and CDR2 sequences are SQVTM and ANQGSEA. CDR3 loop: CSVQGWVETQYF.

This chain uses TRBV29-1 with TRBJ2-2; absent DNA, TCRdb's TRBD1 call cannot be checked. CDR1 SQVTM and CDR2 ANQGSEA come from the germline V gene. The CDR3 loop spans 14 amino acids. CDR3 loop: CSVNRGANTGELFF.

V usage is TRBV27 and J usage is TRBJ2-2; TCRdb outputs TRBD2, but without DNA this stays unchecked. Germline-derived CDR1 and CDR2 are MNHEY and SMNVEV (reference sequence). The length of the CDR3 is 20 residues. The CDR3 reads CASTPRGLLAGGFKDGELFF.

This chain links TRBV7-2 with TRBJ2-3. Germline V gene lookup returns CDR1 SGHTA and CDR2 FQGNSA. This CDR3 has 15 amino acids. This CDR3 is CASSLGLLSTDTQYF.

Measured by frequency, this clonotype is medium-sized (0.01 to 0.1%). The CDR3 loop reads CATSRDYREGYGYTF. V and J are TRBV15 and TRBJ1-2. CDR1 is LNHNV and CDR2 is YYDKDF in the germline V gene (reference sequence). CDR3 length: 15 residues.

According to its frequency, this clonotype is medium-sized. The V and J genes are TRBV12-3 or TRBV12-4 and TRBJ1-1; TCRdb lists TRBD1, though no DNA is available to test this call. This CDR3 is 13 amino acids long. The CDR3 reads CASSLQGNTEAFF.

By frequency, this clonotype is medium-sized. The chain uses TRBV6-2 or TRBV6-3 and TRBJ2-3. Germline V CDR1 and CDR2: MNHEY, SVGEGT. The CDR3 has 11 residues. The CDR3 sequence: CASSNTDTQYF.

The chain has TRBV7-2 and TRBJ2-7; TCRdb's D gene call, TRBD2, goes unchecked for lack of DNA. Per the germline V gene, CDR1 is SGHTA and CDR2 is FQGNSA. This CDR3 comprises 14 residues. CDR3 protein: CASAGTAEPYEQYF.

This clonotype shows up as medium-sized (0.01 to 0.1%) by frequency. The genes are TRBV6-1 and TRBJ2-2; TCRdb's D gene call, TRBD2, goes unchecked for lack of DNA. This CDR3 spans 14 amino acids. CDR1 and CDR2 (germline): MNHNS, SASEGT. CDR3 sequence: CASSESLAAGELFF.